The 19 T cell receptor beta chains below come from one sample, sequenced in a study of shared clonotypes between healthy human individuals. Data came from immunoSEQ multiplex PCR; TCRdb stores just in-frame clones and leaves some out. The sample lists some 1,400,000 clones; roughly 96% were seen once. Material: naive CD4+ T cells sorted from blood. Regarding subset: CD45RA+ positively selected. Receptor source: a man aged 25 to 40 in good health.

The rearrangement uses TRBV5-6 and TRBJ2-5; 11 bases are a match to TRBD2. The CDR3 spans 15 residues. V lost 0 bases, J lost 4 bases, and 2 bases stayed unmatched. Germline V gene data show CDR1 as SGHDT and CDR2 as YYEEEE. CDR3 nucleotides: TGTGCCAGCAGCTTGGGACTAGCGGGAATAGAGACCCAGTACTTC. This encodes CASSLGLAGIETQYF.

J is TRBJ2-7 and V is TRBV6-6; D is uncertain. CDR3 size: 13 residues. Trimming shortened V by 6 bases and J by 0 bases, and 9 bases separated the two germline ends. Germline assignment: CDR1 MNHNY and CDR2 SVGAGI (reference sequence). The CDR3 DNA reads as TGTGCCAGCAGAAGCGACAACTCCTACGAGCAGTACTTC. This codes for CASRSDNSYEQYF.

The rearrangement uses TRBV19 and TRBJ1-3; TRBD1 is a possible D gene (6 bases). CDR1 and CDR2 (germline): LNHDA, SQIVND (reference sequence). This CDR3 is 15 amino acids long. The V end lost 5 bases, the J end lost 1 base, and 12 bases lay between the germline ends. CDR3 nucleotide sequence: TGTGCCAGTAGTCAAACAGGGACGTCTGGAAACACCATATATTTT. It codes for CASSQTGTSGNTIYF. The complete variable domain, with remaining parts taken from reference TRBV19 and TRBJ1-3, reads DGGITQSPKYLFRKEGQNVTLSCEQNLNHDAMYWYRQDPGQGLRLIYYSQIVNDFQKGDIAEGYSVSREKKESFPLTVTSAQKNPTAFYLCASSQTGTSGNTIYFGEGSWLTVV.

This clone turned up a few times. Other DNA sequences within the sample encode an identical CDR3. The chain employs TRBV7-9 and TRBJ1-5, with 7 nucleotides matching TRBD1. The V and J ends lost 3 bases and 7 bases, in that order; junction bases with no gene match: 3. The germline V gene encodes CDR1 SEHNR and CDR2 FQNEAQ (reference sequence). The CDR3 runs to 13 residues. The CDR3 nucleotides are TGTGCCAGCAGCTTGACAGGGTACCAGCCCCAGCATTTT. Encoded protein: CASSLTGYQPQHF.

The chain is built from TRBV7-3 and TRBJ2-1; D perhaps matches TRBD1 (6 bases). Germline CDR1 is SGHTA and CDR2 is FQGTGA. This CDR3 has 15 residues. Deletions cut 0 bases from V and 5 bases from J, with 11 bases between. This chain's CDR3 is CASSLTTGPHNEQFF. The CDR3 DNA reads TGTGCCAGCAGCTTAACGACAGGTCCGCACAATGAGCAGTTCTTC.

The genes are TRBV18 and TRBJ1-5; TRBD1 matches at 11 bases. Germline V lookup: CDR1 KGHSH, CDR2 LQKENI. Trimming removed 5 bases from V and 0 bases from J; junction bases left unmatched: 9. The CDR3 sequence is 18 residues long. The CDR3 DNA follows: TGTGCCAGCTCAGTTCTGGACAGGGGGCTTTATAGCAATCAGCCCCAGCATTTT. Its translation is CASSVLDRGLYSNQPQHF.

This chain joins TRBV19 and TRBJ2-1; D perhaps matches TRBD2 (5 bases). Deletions cut 1 base from V and 12 bases from J, with 19 bases between. Germline V CDR1 and CDR2: LNHDA, SQIVND (reference sequence). The CDR3 has 15 residues. Here the CDR3 DNA reads TGTGCCAGTAGTATAGTTGGTTTCAATTCAGAGGGGCAGTTCTTC. It codes for CASSIVGFNSEGQFF.

V gene TRBV9 combines with J gene TRBJ2-7, with D unclear. The ends were cut back, 0 bases at V and 0 bases at J, with 13 bases in the middle. This CDR3 is 16 amino acids long. Germline CDR1 SGDLS, CDR2 YYNGEE. The CDR3 spells CASSVAPQASSYEQYF. CDR3 bases: TGTGCCAGCAGCGTAGCCCCTCAGGCAAGCTCCTACGAGCAGTACTTC.

V is TRBV10-2 and J is TRBJ1-5; no clear D gene. The CDR3 is 12 amino acids. Trimming shortened V by 2 bases and J by 2 bases, and 1 base separated the two germline ends. CDR1 is WSHSY, CDR2 SAAADI, per germline. The chain's CDR3 is CASSEGNQPQHF. CDR3 bases: TGCGCCAGCAGTGAGGGCAATCAGCCCCAGCATTTT.

The chain joins TRBV28 to TRBJ2-3; a possible D gene is TRBD1 (5 bases). This CDR3 comprises 15 residues. The ends were cut back, 1 base at V and 0 bases at J, with 8 bases in the middle. Looked up from germline, CDR1 is MDHEN and CDR2 is SYDVKM. The CDR3 DNA reads TGTGCCAGCAGTTTATTAGGGGCCAGCACAGATACGCAGTATTTT. It yields the protein CASSLLGASTDTQYF.

The rearrangement links TRBV9 to TRBJ2-3; no reliable D call. With 4 bases removed from V and 2 bases from J, the gap between germline ends came to 17 bases. Per germline, CDR1 SGDLS and CDR2 YYNGEE. The length of the CDR3 is 16 residues. CDR3 sequence reads: CASSPFVGINTDTQYF. CDR3 DNA sequence: TGTGCCAGCAGCCCGTTTGTGGGAATAAACACAGATACGCAGTATTTT.

The J gene is TRBJ2-1, the V gene TRBV10-1, with D possibly TRBD2 on 6 matching bases. V shed 1 base and J shed 0 bases, with 10 bases lying between them. Germline lookup yields CDR1 WNHNN and CDR2 SYGVQD (reference sequence). The CDR3 totals 16 residues. CDR3 protein: CASSEWGLSSYNEQFF. The CDR3 DNA sequence: TGCGCCAGCAGTGAGTGGGGACTGAGCTCCTACAATGAGCAGTTCTTC.

The chain joins TRBV28 to TRBJ1-2; 7 bases map to TRBD1. V trimming: 2 bases; J trimming: 2 bases; junction bases outside the gene matches: 8. The CDR3 is 16 amino acids. Germline values: CDR1 MDHEN, CDR2 SYDVKM. Here the CDR3 reads CASSLTRTGANYGYTF. DNA of the CDR3: TGTGCCAGCAGTTTAACCCGGACAGGTGCAAACTATGGCTACACCTTC.

The chain recombines TRBV19 with TRBJ2-3; D assignment may be TRBD1 or TRBD2 (5 bases each). Trimming took 4 bases from V and 0 from J, leaving 11 bases between them. CDR3 length: 15 residues. Per the germline V gene, CDR1 is LNHDA and CDR2 is SQIVND (reference sequence). This chain's CDR3 is CASSTGTTSTDTQYF. CDR3 coding DNA: TGTGCCAGTAGTACGGGGACCACTAGCACAGATACGCAGTATTTT. Full variable domain (missing parts from reference TRBV19 and TRBJ2-3): DGGITQSPKYLFRKEGQNVTLSCEQNLNHDAMYWYRQDPGQGLRLIYYSQIVNDFQKGDIAEGYSVSREKKESFPLTVTSAQKNPTAFYLCASSTGTTSTDTQYFGPGTRLTVL.

This sequence joins TRBV6-1 and TRBJ2-3, with D possibly matching TRBD1 (5 bases). The V and J ends lost 4 bases and 0 bases respectively, with 11 bases between them. The length of the CDR3 is 15 residues. Per the germline V gene, CDR1 is MNHNS and CDR2 is SASEGT. The CDR3, as DNA: TGTGCCAGCAGTGTATCAGGGCCGAGCACAGATACGCAGTATTTT. Translating it yields CASSVSGPSTDTQYF.

The V gene is TRBV27, the J gene TRBJ2-1, with TRBD1 as a possible D gene (5 bases). The CDR3 spans 19 residues. Germline lookup yields CDR1 MNHEY and CDR2 SMNVEV (reference sequence). V was trimmed by 2 bases and J by 0 bases, leaving 20 bases between them. CDR3 residues: CASSLPPWGEISSYNEQFF. The CDR3 bases are TGTGCCAGCAGTTTACCGCCCTGGGGCGAGATAAGCTCCTACAATGAGCAGTTCTTC.

The chain has TRBV30 and TRBJ1-5; D remains unclear. The germline gives CDR1 GTSNPN, CDR2 SVGIG (reference sequence). V dropped 2 bases and J dropped 2 bases, with 10 bases sitting between them. The CDR3 consists of 14 residues. The CDR3 protein is CAWSSGWGNQPQHF. In DNA form, the CDR3 reads TGTGCCTGGAGTTCAGGTTGGGGCAATCAGCCCCAGCATTTT.

The CDR3 bases are TGTGCCAGCTCACCCGTCAGGGGGCCGGCGAGGACTGAAGCTTTCTTT. It is translated as CASSPVRGPARTEAFF. This chain uses TRBV18 with TRBJ1-1; TRBD1 matches 8 bases. The CDR3 length is 16 residues. Germline V gene lookup returns CDR1 KGHSH and CDR2 LQKENI. V shed 3 bases and J 5 bases; nucleotides not matched to a gene: 11.

This clone was seen just once. J is TRBJ2-7 and V is TRBV2; the D gene is possibly TRBD2 (5 bases). Looked up from germline, CDR1 is SNHLY and CDR2 is FYNNEI. V was pared by 6 bases and J by 1 base, with 19 bases between. This CDR3 region has 16 residues. CDR3 DNA sequence: TGTGCCAGCAGGGCTCGGGGTTTAGGGCTTTCCTACGAGCAGTACTTC. The encoded protein is CASRARGLGLSYEQYF.